The clone carrying this T cell receptor (beta chain) was detected once. The entry originates in a study of cytomegalovirus exposure and HLA in healthy donors. The PCR employed 60 Vbeta primers together with 13 Jbeta primers. Measured with immunoSEQ multiplex PCR; TCRdb has only the in-frame clones, and not every one. The sample shows under 200,000 clones, 65% to 80% of them seen only once. CDR3 length equals 14 residues. Germline loops: CDR1 SGHTA, CDR2 FQGNSA. The V end was cut by 0 bases, the J end by 3 bases, with 9 bases between. J is TRBJ2-7 and V is TRBV7-2; possible D gene TRBD1, 5 bases. The TCR sequence derives from a middle-aged woman in good health and CMV-seropositive. The sample was PBMCs. CDR3 region: CASSLAPTVYEQYF. The CDR3 DNA reads TGTGCCAGCAGCTTAGCGCCGACAGTCTACGAGCAGTACTTC.